This TCR beta chain came from a study of cytotoxic CD8 clonotypes in ibrutinib-treated CLL. This table comes from immunoSEQ multiplex PCR, and its TCRdb copy is limited to in-frame clones, with some not included. The table has approximately 280,000 clones, approximately 76% seen once. In the case of this clone: The antigen remains unidentified.

Study conclusions and caveats: Relative to age-matched healthy donors, clonality at baseline was higher, and it tracked circulating CD8+ T-cell counts.

The sample in question was PBMCs, obtained at disease progression, from a patient treated with ibrutinib. The receptor comes from a human donor with chronic lymphocytic leukemia.

The CDR3 bases are TGTGCCAGTATAGCCAGGAACACCGGGGAGCTGTTTTTT. This sequence encodes CASIARNTGELFF. The rearrangement joins TRBV28 to TRBJ2-2, with D unresolved. Looked up from germline, CDR1 is MDHEN and CDR2 is SYDVKM. V was trimmed by 9 bases and J by 1 base, leaving 9 bases between them. CDR3 length: 13 residues. Using reference TRBV28 and TRBJ2-2 for the parts outside the CDR3, the full variable domain is DVKVTQSSRYLVKRTGEKVFLECVQDMDHENMFWYRQDPGLGLRLIYFSYDVKMKEKGDIPEGYSVSREKKERFSLILESASTNQTSMYLCASIARNTGELFFGEGSRLTVL.